This note documents a single T cell receptor beta chain sequence. This sample is drawn from a study of CD8 T cells in Susac syndrome. RNA, at about 0.5 to 1 ug, was reverse transcribed with random hexamers. TCRdb reprocessed the immunoSEQ multiplex PCR reads via MiXCR and lists one record per CDR3 protein. This table has about 430,000 distinct CDR3 sequences, approximately 89% appearing once. This CDR3 is built from 13 residues. V was shortened by 3 bases and J by 5 bases, with 13 bases between the two germline ends. CDR1 is DFQATT, CDR2 SNEGSKA, per germline (reference sequence). The study sequenced TCR beta in blood CD8+ and CD4+ T cells.

This chain uses TRBV20-1 with TRBJ1-2; D gene ambiguous. The sample comprised CD8+ T cells from PBMCs. The sequence derives from a human donor with multiple sclerosis. CDR3 DNA sequence: TGCAGTGCTAGTCCGATCATGGGATATGGCTACACCTTC. Translating gives CSASPIMGYGYTF.